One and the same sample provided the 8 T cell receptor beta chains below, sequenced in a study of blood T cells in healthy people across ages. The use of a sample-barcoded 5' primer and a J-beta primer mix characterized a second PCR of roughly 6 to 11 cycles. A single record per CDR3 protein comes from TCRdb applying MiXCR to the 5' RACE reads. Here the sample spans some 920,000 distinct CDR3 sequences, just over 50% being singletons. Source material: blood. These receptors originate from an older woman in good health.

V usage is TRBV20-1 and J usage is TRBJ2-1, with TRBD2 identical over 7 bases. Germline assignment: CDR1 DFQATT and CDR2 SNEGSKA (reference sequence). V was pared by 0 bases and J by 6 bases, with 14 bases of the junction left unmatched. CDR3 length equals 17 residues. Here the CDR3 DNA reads TGCAGTGCTAGAGATGGCGGGAGACCACGAATCGGCAATGAGCAGTTCTTC. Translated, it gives CSARDGGRPRIGNEQFF.

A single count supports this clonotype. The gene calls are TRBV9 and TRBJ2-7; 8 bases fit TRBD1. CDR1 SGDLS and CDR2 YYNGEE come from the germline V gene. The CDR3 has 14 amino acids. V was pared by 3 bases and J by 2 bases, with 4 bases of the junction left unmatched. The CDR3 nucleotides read TGTGCCAGCAGCGCCGAACAGGGGGCCTACGAGCAGTACTTC. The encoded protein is CASSAEQGAYEQYF.

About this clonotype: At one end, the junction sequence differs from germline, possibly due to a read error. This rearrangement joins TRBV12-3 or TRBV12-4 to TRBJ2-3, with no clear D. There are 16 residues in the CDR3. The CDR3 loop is CASIWVGGPGTDAQYF. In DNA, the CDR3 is TGTGCCAGCATCTGGGTTGGCGGACCGGGCACAGATGCGCAGTATTTT.

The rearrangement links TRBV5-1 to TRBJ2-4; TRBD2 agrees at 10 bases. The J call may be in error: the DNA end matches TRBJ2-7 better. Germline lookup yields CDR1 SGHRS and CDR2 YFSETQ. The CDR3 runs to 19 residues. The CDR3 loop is CASSYGGWFSGRQIYEQYF. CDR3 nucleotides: TGCGCCAGCAGCTACGGGGGATGGTTTAGCGGGAGGCAAATCTACGAGCAGTACTTC.

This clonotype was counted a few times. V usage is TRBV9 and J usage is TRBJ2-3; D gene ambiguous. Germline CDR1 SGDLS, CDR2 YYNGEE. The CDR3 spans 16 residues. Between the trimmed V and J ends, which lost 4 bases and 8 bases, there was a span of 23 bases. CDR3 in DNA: TGTGCCAGCAGCCCAGATCTTACGGCAGTCAGACTTACGCAGTATTTT. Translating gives CASSPDLTAVRLTQYF.

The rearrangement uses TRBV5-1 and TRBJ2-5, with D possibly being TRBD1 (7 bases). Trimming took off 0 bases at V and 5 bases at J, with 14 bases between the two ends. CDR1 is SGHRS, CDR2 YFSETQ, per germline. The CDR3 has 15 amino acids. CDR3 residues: CASSLDPGGMETQYF. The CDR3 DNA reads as TGCGCCAGCAGCTTGGACCCAGGGGGGATGGAGACCCAGTACTTC.

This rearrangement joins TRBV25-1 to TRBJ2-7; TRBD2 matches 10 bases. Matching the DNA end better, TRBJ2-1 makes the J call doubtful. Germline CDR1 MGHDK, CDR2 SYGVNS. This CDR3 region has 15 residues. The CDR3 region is CASVRPSGSNNEQFF. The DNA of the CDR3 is TGTGCCAGCGTAAGACCTAGCGGGAGTAATAATGAGCAGTTCTTC.

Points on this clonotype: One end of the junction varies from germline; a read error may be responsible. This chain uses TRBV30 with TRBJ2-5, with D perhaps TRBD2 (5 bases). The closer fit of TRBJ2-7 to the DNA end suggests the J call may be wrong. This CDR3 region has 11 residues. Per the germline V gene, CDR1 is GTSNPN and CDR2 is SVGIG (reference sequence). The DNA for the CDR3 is TGTGCCGGGAGTGGTAGATACGAGCAGTACTTC. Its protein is CAGSGRYEQYF.